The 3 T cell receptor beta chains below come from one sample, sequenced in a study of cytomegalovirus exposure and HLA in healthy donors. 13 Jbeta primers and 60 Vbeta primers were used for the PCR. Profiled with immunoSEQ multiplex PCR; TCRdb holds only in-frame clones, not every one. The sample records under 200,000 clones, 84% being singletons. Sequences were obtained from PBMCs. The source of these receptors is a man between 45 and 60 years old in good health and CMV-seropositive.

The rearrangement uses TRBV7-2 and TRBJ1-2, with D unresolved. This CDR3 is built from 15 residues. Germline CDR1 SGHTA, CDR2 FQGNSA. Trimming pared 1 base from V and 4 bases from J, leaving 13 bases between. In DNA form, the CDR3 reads TGTGCCAGCAGCTTAGTAGGAGACGTTTTCTATGGCTACACCTTC. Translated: CASSLVGDVFYGYTF.

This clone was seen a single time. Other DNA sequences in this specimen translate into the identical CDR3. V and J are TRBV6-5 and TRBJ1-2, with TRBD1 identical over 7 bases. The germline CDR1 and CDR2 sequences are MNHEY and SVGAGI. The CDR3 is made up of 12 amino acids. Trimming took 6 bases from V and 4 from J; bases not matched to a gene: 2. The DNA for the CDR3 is TGTGCCAGCAGGACAGGGATCTATGGCTACACCTTC. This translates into CASRTGIYGYTF.

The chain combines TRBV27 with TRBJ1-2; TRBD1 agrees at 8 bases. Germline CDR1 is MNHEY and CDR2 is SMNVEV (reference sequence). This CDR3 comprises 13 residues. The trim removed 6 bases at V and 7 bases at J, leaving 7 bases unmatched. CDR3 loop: CASSRGTGLGYTF. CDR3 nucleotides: TGTGCCAGCAGCCGAGGGACAGGTCTTGGCTACACCTTC.